This TCR beta chain was recovered during a study of cytomegalovirus exposure and HLA in healthy donors. Study outcomes and limitations: Roughly even sequencing depth across donors was the assumption behind the presence/absence analyses.

Germline CDR1 is SNHLY and CDR2 is FYNNEI. The CDR3 is 13 residues long. The ends were cut back, 7 bases at V and 3 bases at J, with 13 bases in the middle. This clone showed up just a few times. Antigen specificity is unknown. The primer mix had 60 Vbeta and 13 Jbeta primers. Sequenced by immunoSEQ multiplex PCR; TCRdb stores in-frame clones only, minus some. The sample yields roughly 100,000 clones, 65% seen once. The sequenced sample consisted of PBMCs. The TCR was taken from a boy aged 10-17 years in good health and CMV-seropositive. The chain carries TRBV2 and TRBJ2-7; weak D call: TRBD1 (5 bases). The CDR3: CASTTPDSYEQYF. For the CDR3, the DNA is TGTGCCAGCACCACCCCTGACAGCTACGAGCAGTACTTC. The variable domain in full, with the rest retrieved from reference TRBV2 and TRBJ2-7, is EPEVTQTPSHQVTQMGQEVILRCVPISNHLYFYWYRQILGQKVEFLVSFYNNEISEKSEIFDDQFSVERPDGSNFTLKIRSTKLEDSAMYFCASTTPDSYEQYFGPGTRLTVT.